These T cell receptor beta chains were read from a single sample in a study of identical twins. TCRdb analysed the 5' RACE reads with MiXCR anew, one entry per CDR3 protein. The data contain roughly 720,000 distinct CDR3 sequences, around a sixth of them singletons. In addition, the sample was reused for a study of T cells expressing NK-cell markers.

The sample taken for sequencing was PBMCs. The receptors were gathered from a woman in her late teens or twenties in good health. CDR3s include the opening cysteine and the closing phenylalanine or tryptophan. The D gene is left open where the match is weak. Clone size is given for some rows only: seen once, a few or many times, or a class if the clone is expanded.

clone_size,v_call,j_call,d_call,cdr3_aa,cdr3_nt
.,TRBV7-2,TRBJ2-3,.,CASSLAPDLVTDTQYF,TGTGCCAGCAGCTTAGCACCCGACTTAGTCACAGATACGCAGTATTTT
few,TRBV7-9,TRBJ1-6,TRBD1,CASSSLQGANSPLHF,TGTGCCAGCAGCTCCTTACAGGGGGCCAATTCACCCCTCCACTTT
.,TRBV7-2,TRBJ1-5,.,CASSPYLGSNQPQHF,TGTGCCAGCAGCCCTTACTTGGGAAGCAATCAGCCCCAGCATTTT
.,TRBV5-1,TRBJ2-3,.,CASRVGTSTDTQYF,TGCGCCAGCAGGGTTGGGACTAGCACAGATACGCAGTATTTT
.,TRBV25-1,TRBJ2-5,.,CASRWGAGETQYF,TGTGCCAGCAGGTGGGGGGCGGGGGAGACCCAGTACTTC
few,TRBV12-3/TRBV12-4,TRBJ2-7,.,CASKETGSSYEQYF,TGTGCCAGCAAAGAAACGGGGAGCTCCTACGAGCAGTACTTC
few,TRBV29-1,TRBJ2-1,.,CSGRRATRAYNEQFF,TGCAGCGGTAGAAGGGCGACGAGGGCCTACAATGAGCAGTTCTTC
few,TRBV15,TRBJ2-5,.,CATSRGDGQETQYF,TGTGCCACCAGCAGGGGGGACGGCCAAGAGACCCAGTACTTC
few,TRBV27,TRBJ2-7,.,CASSGDFGQTNQYF,TGTGCCAGCAGTGGAGACTTTGGACAGACAAATCAGTACTTC
few,TRBV20-1,TRBJ1-1,.,CSANKLRDRGTEAFF,TGCAGTGCTAATAAACTAAGGGACCGCGGAACCGAGGCTTTCTTT
few,TRBV7-8,TRBJ1-2,TRBD1,CASSLAPTGSGYGYTF,TGTGCCAGCAGCTTAGCTCCGACAGGGTCGGGCTATGGCTACACCTTC
few,TRBV29-1,TRBJ2-1,TRBD2,CSVDGRNDEQFF,TGCAGCGTTGACGGGAGGAACGATGAGCAGTTCTTC
.,TRBV29-1,TRBJ2-1,.,CSVDSGDIYNEQFF,TGCAGCGTTGACTCAGGGGACATCTACAATGAGCAGTTCTTC
.,TRBV12-3/TRBV12-4,TRBJ2-3,.,CASSHPSPGTDTQYF,TGTGCCAGCAGTCACCCCTCGCCGGGCACAGATACGCAGTATTTT
few,TRBV5-1,TRBJ2-7,.,CASSTSNEQYF,TGCGCCAGCAGCACGTCGAACGAGCAGTACTTC
.,TRBV6-2/TRBV6-3,TRBJ2-1,.,CASSYLLTGNNEQFF,TGTGCCAGCAGTTACCTACTAACAGGGAACAATGAGCAGTTCTTC
few,TRBV5-1,TRBJ2-1,TRBD1,CASSSPRQGPYNEQFF,TGCGCCAGCAGCTCCCCGAGACAGGGACCCTACAATGAGCAGTTCTTC
few,TRBV27,TRBJ2-7,.,CASTPVPILAQDSEQYF,TGTGCCAGCACCCCGGTCCCTATTCTAGCGCAGGACTCCGAGCAGTACTTC
few,TRBV25-1,TRBJ2-1,TRBD1,CASSELSTGVGEQFF,TGTGCCAGCAGTGAATTGAGCACAGGGGTGGGTGAGCAGTTCTTC
few,TRBV6-5,TRBJ2-2,.,CASSYSGRAGTGELFF,TGTGCCAGCAGTTACTCGGGACGGGCAGGCACCGGGGAGCTGTTTTTT
.,TRBV27,TRBJ2-2,.,CASSLLDGELFF,TGTGCCAGCAGTTTGTTAGACGGGGAGCTGTTTTTT
.,TRBV2,TRBJ1-1,.,CASRGGDMNTEAFF,TGTGCCAGCAGGGGGGGAGATATGAACACTGAAGCTTTCTTT
few,TRBV5-1,TRBJ2-5,.,CASSFGRGARKETQYF,TGCGCCAGCAGCTTTGGTCGGGGGGCAAGGAAAGAGACCCAGTACTTC
few,TRBV5-1,TRBJ2-7,.,CASSPDSPYEQYF,TGCGCCAGCAGCCCGGACAGCCCCTACGAGCAGTACTTC
.,TRBV5-5,TRBJ2-5,.,CASSESMETQYF,TGTGCCAGCAGCGAGAGCATGGAGACCCAGTACTTC
many,TRBV12-3/TRBV12-4,TRBJ2-7,.,CASSLLSGPYEQYF,TGTGCCAGCAGCCTCTTAAGCGGCCCCTACGAGCAGTACTTC
many,TRBV2,TRBJ1-5,.,CASSGASGGNQPQHF,TGTGCCAGCAGTGGAGCCTCCGGTGGTAATCAGCCCCAGCATTTT
.,TRBV18,TRBJ2-7,.,CASSPRGAPYEQYF,TGTGCCAGCTCACCACGGGGCGCCCCTTACGAGCAGTACTTC
many,TRBV12-3/TRBV12-4,TRBJ2-5,.,CASSSQIQETQYF,TGTGCCAGCAGCAGTCAAATCCAAGAGACCCAGTACTTC
.,TRBV9,TRBJ2-1,.,CASSAAGSEQFF,TGTGCCAGCAGCGCGGCTGGTAGTGAGCAGTTCTTC